This TCR beta chain is drawn from a study of T cell clonality in common variable immunodeficiency. General study findings and limits: CVID patient heterogeneity limited repertoire-clinical complication correlations.

The CDR3 loop spans 17 amino acids. The V end was cut by 1 base, the J end by 2 bases, with 16 bases between. Germline V gene sequence: CDR1 SGHDN, CDR2 FVKESK. Sequencing input was equivalent genomic DNA from CVID and controls. Data came from immunoSEQ multiplex PCR; TCRdb stores just in-frame clones and leaves some out. The repertoire consists of about 74,000 clones, none detected only once. This clone was observed many times. Antigen: not known. The CDR3 end falls 3 residues outside the read, so it is completed with the germline J gene. This receptor was taken from a person aged 18 to 70 in good health. Sample: peripheral blood mononuclear cells. This chain joins TRBV14 and TRBJ2-3; D remains ambiguous. The CDR3 sequence is CASSQAIRNLYTDTQYF. The DNA read from the CDR3 is TGTGCCAGCAGCCAAGCTATTCGAAACCTCTACACAGATACG.